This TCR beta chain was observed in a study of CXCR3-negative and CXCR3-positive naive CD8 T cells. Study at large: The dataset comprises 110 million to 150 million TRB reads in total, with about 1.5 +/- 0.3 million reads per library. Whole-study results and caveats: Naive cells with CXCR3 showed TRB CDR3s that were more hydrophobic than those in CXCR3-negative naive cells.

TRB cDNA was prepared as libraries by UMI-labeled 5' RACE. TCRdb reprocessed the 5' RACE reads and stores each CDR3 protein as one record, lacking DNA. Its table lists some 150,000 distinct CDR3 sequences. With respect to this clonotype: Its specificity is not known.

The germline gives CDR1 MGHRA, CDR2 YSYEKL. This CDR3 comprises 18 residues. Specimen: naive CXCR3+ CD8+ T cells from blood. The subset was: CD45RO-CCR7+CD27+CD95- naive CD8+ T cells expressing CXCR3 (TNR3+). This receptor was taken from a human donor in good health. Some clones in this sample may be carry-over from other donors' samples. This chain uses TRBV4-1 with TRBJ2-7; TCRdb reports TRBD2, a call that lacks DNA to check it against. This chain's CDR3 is CASSPILAGGLSSYEQYF.